A single sample gave rise to the 19 T cell receptor beta chains below, sequenced in a study of graft-versus-host responses after intestinal transplantation. Clones were read by immunoSEQ multiplex PCR, and TCRdb kept only the in-frame ones, dropping some. The table includes roughly 120,000 clones, 85% to 95% detected once. No cognate antigen is known for these TCRs. Sample: unstimulated CD4+ T cells sorted from spleen or lymph node cells, taken before intestinal transplant. These receptors originate from a human donor who received an intestinal transplant.

This clone occurred once. CDR3: CAISEGAEGTQYF. CDR3 nucleotides: TGTGCCATCAGTGAAGGAGCCGAGGGGACCCAGTACTTC. This chain uses TRBV10-3 with TRBJ2-5; tentatively, D is TRBD2 (5 bases). This CDR3 has 13 amino acids. Trimming removed 3 bases at V and 7 bases at J, with 12 bases between. In germline, CDR1 is ENHRY, CDR2 SYGVKD.

This chain joins TRBV6-6 and TRBJ1-5; D is ambiguous. There are 14 residues in the CDR3. The germline V gene has CDR1 MNHNY and CDR2 SVGAGI (reference sequence). Trimming removed 3 bases at V and 5 bases at J, with 11 bases between. This CDR3 is CASSYQPSDQPQHF. The CDR3 DNA is TGTGCCAGCAGTTATCAACCCTCAGATCAGCCCCAGCATTTT.

This clone was observed a single time. V gene TRBV30 combines with J gene TRBJ2-7, with TRBD1 matching 9 bases. The CDR3 loop spans 13 amino acids. CDR1 and CDR2 (germline): GTSNPN, SVGIG (reference sequence). V lost 3 bases to trimming and J lost 4 bases; unmatched junction nucleotides: 4. CDR3 loop: CAWSRDRVYEQYF. The CDR3 DNA is TGTGCCTGGAGCCGGGACAGGGTATACGAGCAGTACTTC.

This clone was counted once. The chain joins TRBV11-1 to TRBJ2-5, with a weak D call TRBD2 (5 bases). The CDR3 is made up of 14 amino acids. The germline V gene encodes CDR1 SGHAT and CDR2 FQDESV (reference sequence). Trimming took off 0 bases at V and 6 bases at J, with 11 bases between the two ends. The CDR3 DNA sequence: TGTGCCAGCAGCTTAGCCATACAGCGGAAGACCCAGTACTTC. The encoded protein is CASSLAIQRKTQYF.

This chain links TRBV6-5 with TRBJ1-3; D gene uncertain. Germline assignment: CDR1 MNHEY and CDR2 SVGAGI. The V end lost 0 bases, the J end lost 0 bases, and 3 bases lay between the germline ends. This CDR3 has 14 residues. The CDR3 loop is CASSYSRSGNTIYF. The DNA of the CDR3 is TGTGCCAGCAGTTACTCGCGCTCTGGAAACACCATATATTTT.

The genes are TRBV7-3 and TRBJ2-5; D may be TRBD2 (6 bases). This CDR3 contains 14 residues. CDR1 is SGHTA and CDR2 is FQGTGA in the germline V gene. V gave up 2 bases and J gave up 4 bases, with 11 bases separating them. As DNA, the CDR3 is TGTGCCAGCAGCTTACACGGGGGAAGAGAGACCCAGTACTTC. Translation gives CASSLHGGRETQYF.

V usage is TRBV9 and J usage is TRBJ2-7; D is unclear. The germline V gene has CDR1 SGDLS and CDR2 YYNGEE. The CDR3 is 13 residues long. V was pared by 0 bases and J by 7 bases, with 11 bases between. The CDR3 reads CASSVESSGEQYF. DNA for the CDR3: TGTGCCAGCAGCGTAGAGAGTTCTGGGGAGCAGTACTTC.

J is TRBJ1-2 and V is TRBV10-3; D unresolved. Germline-derived CDR1 and CDR2 are ENHRY and SYGVKD. This CDR3 region has 15 residues. V was clipped by 6 bases and J by 1 base, with 15 bases between them. In DNA form, the CDR3 reads TGTGCCATCAGGATTTCGGACGGTGTTAACTATGGCTACACCTTC. It codes for CAIRISDGVNYGYTF.

This clone is a singleton in its sample. The V call is TRBV5-1, the J call TRBJ2-7; 9 bases fit TRBD2. J gave up 6 bases and V 4 bases, and 17 bases lay outside the gene matches. The germline gives CDR1 SGHRS, CDR2 YFSETQ. This CDR3 spans 17 amino acids. CDR3 loop: CASSLSGRPQTGGEQYF. CDR3 nucleotides: TGCGCCAGCAGCCTGAGCGGGAGGCCCCAAACTGGGGGCGAGCAGTACTTC.

The V call is TRBV5-6, the J call TRBJ1-2; D unresolved. This CDR3 is 14 amino acids long. Germline V gene sequence: CDR1 SGHDT, CDR2 YYEEEE. The V end lost 5 bases, the J end lost 4 bases, and 15 bases lay between the germline ends. The CDR3: CASSWSRVRYGYTF. The CDR3 bases are TGTGCCAGCAGTTGGTCGAGGGTGCGCTATGGCTACACCTTC.

V usage is TRBV7-9 and J usage is TRBJ2-2; TRBD1 is a possible D gene (5 bases). The germline gives CDR1 SEHNR, CDR2 FQNEAQ (reference sequence). The CDR3 contains 13 residues. V lost 5 bases to trimming and J lost 6 bases, with 10 bases between them. The chain's CDR3 is CASSVQGAGELFF. CDR3 coding DNA: TGTGCCAGCAGCGTCCAGGGTGCCGGGGAGCTGTTTTTT.

V and J are TRBV19 and TRBJ2-5, with a weak D call TRBD1 (6 bases). The DNA end is more similar to TRBJ2-7, so the J call may be wrong. This CDR3 contains 12 residues. CDR1 and CDR2 (germline): LNHDA, SQIVND (reference sequence). CDR3 protein: CARLWTAYEQYF. The CDR3 coding sequence is TGTGCCAGACTCTGGACAGCCTACGAGCAGTACTTC.

The rearrangement joins TRBV5-5 to TRBJ2-1; no firm D call. Per the germline V gene, CDR1 is SGHKS and CDR2 is YYEKEE (reference sequence). Trimming removed 4 bases from V and 8 bases from J, with 19 bases in between. This CDR3 is 15 amino acids long. The CDR3 region has the DNA TGTGCCAGCAGCCCCTGGGCCGTCTCCCCGGATGAGCAGTTCTTC. Translated, it gives CASSPWAVSPDEQFF.

The J gene is TRBJ2-1, the V gene TRBV15; D possibly corresponds to TRBD2 (5 bases). The V gene lost 5 bases and the J gene lost 3 bases, with 11 bases spanning the gap. Germline-derived CDR1 and CDR2 are LNHNV and YYDKDF (reference sequence). This CDR3 is built from 14 residues. CDR3 sequence: CATSLLTSYNEQFF. CDR3 nucleotides: TGTGCCACCAGCTTACTAACTAGCTACAATGAGCAGTTCTTC.

The chain couples TRBV20-1 to TRBJ1-2, with D unresolved. The CDR3 length is 11 residues. V was pared by 5 bases and J by 5 bases, with 9 bases between. Germline values: CDR1 DFQATT, CDR2 SNEGSKA (reference sequence). The CDR3 is CSAWVGYGYTF. CDR3 nucleotides: TGCAGTGCTTGGGTTGGGTATGGCTACACCTTC.

This clone has just a few counts. The chain employs TRBV5-4 and TRBJ2-2; the match to TRBD2 covers 7 bases. CDR3 length equals 13 residues. The ends lost 7 bases at V and 4 bases at J; junction bases unmatched: 4. Germline CDR1 reads SGHNT; CDR2 reads YYREEE (reference sequence). This chain's CDR3 is CASGLVSTGELFF. Written as DNA, the CDR3 is TGTGCCAGCGGACTAGTCAGCACCGGGGAGCTGTTTTTT.

The chain has TRBV5-1 and TRBJ1-3; 7 positions agree with TRBD1. V trimming: 0 bases; J trimming: 11 bases; junction bases outside the gene matches: 11. The CDR3 length is 15 residues. Germline V gene data show CDR1 as SGHRS and CDR2 as YFSETQ. The CDR3, as DNA: TGCGCCAGCAGCTTGGTTTATGGGGGACAGACCGCCATATATTTT. Its translation is CASSLVYGGQTAIYF. Variable domain in full (rest from reference TRBV5-1 and TRBJ1-3): KAGVTQTPRYLIKTRGQQVTLSCSPISGHRSVSWYQQTPGQGLQFLFEYFSETQRNKGNFPGRFSGRQFSNSRSEMNVSTLELGDSALYLCASSLVYGGQTAIYFGEGSWLTVV.

This sequence joins TRBV11-2 and TRBJ1-1; no definite D call. The V and J ends lost 5 bases and 5 bases respectively, with 9 bases between them. Germline values: CDR1 SGHAT, CDR2 FQNNGV. The CDR3 runs to 12 residues. For the CDR3, the DNA is TGTGCCAGCAGCCGACGGGGAACTGAAGCTTTCTTT. It translates to CASSRRGTEAFF.

This clone appeared once. This sequence joins TRBV27 and TRBJ1-5; D is possibly TRBD1 (6 bases). From germline, CDR1 is MNHEY and CDR2 SMNVEV (reference sequence). Trimming removed 2 bases at V and 10 bases at J, with 12 bases between. This CDR3 has 13 residues. CDR3 region: CASSLTRDKPQHF. The CDR3 DNA reads TGTGCCAGCAGTTTAACCAGGGACAAACCCCAGCATTTT.